Each of the 19 T cell receptor beta chains below was sequenced from the same sample in a study of radiotherapy plus CTLA-4 blockade in lung cancer. Sequencing used immunoSEQ multiplex PCR; TCRdb keeps in-frame clones, though not all of them. The repertoire holds fewer than 75,000 clones, with roughly 84% as singletons. Sequenced material: peripheral blood, taken from a patient treated with radiotherapy plus ipilimumab. The receptor set was obtained from a human donor with non-small cell lung cancer that progressed on radiotherapy plus ipilimumab.

The V and J genes are TRBV2 and TRBJ2-4, with D unresolved. Trimming left V 6 bases short and J 0 bases short, with 9 bases between. In germline, CDR1 is SNHLY, CDR2 FYNNEI. The CDR3 contains 14 residues. CDR3 sequence reads: CASRDRVAKNIQYF. The CDR3, as DNA: TGTGCCAGCAGGGACCGGGTAGCCAAAAACATTCAGTACTTC. The entire variable domain, with the rest obtained from reference TRBV2 and TRBJ2-4, is as follows: EPEVTQTPSHQVTQMGQEVILRCVPISNHLYFYWYRQILGQKVEFLVSFYNNEISEKSEIFDDQFSVERPDGSNFTLKIRSTKLEDSAMYFCASRDRVAKNIQYFGAGTRLSVL.

The genes are TRBV27 and TRBJ2-1, with D perhaps given as TRBD1 or TRBD2 (7 bases each). The V end lost 6 bases, the J end lost 2 bases, and 14 bases lay between the germline ends. Germline V gene lookup returns CDR1 MNHEY and CDR2 SMNVEV (reference sequence). The CDR3 spans 15 residues. Here the CDR3 reads CASSDREGPYNEQFF. Written as DNA, the CDR3 is TGTGCCAGCAGCGACAGGGAGGGACCCTACAATGAGCAGTTCTTC.

This clone showed up just a few times. This rearrangement joins TRBV28 to TRBJ2-7, with 9 bases identical to TRBD1. Germline values: CDR1 MDHEN, CDR2 SYDVKM. The CDR3 spans 14 residues. The V segment lost 3 bases and the J segment 4 bases; nucleotides outside the gene matches: 4. The CDR3 protein is CASSLMGQGYEQYF. CDR3 coding DNA: TGTGCCAGCAGTTTGATGGGACAGGGTTACGAGCAGTACTTC.

V is TRBV21-1 and J is TRBJ2-7. TRBV21-1 is marked as a pseudogene. This CDR3 comprises 11 residues. CDR3 DNA: TGTGCCAGCAGCAATAGGGCCGAGCAGTACTTC. Translation: CASSNRAEQYF.

The J gene is TRBJ1-2, the V gene TRBV13; D is unclear. CDR3 length equals 16 residues. Between the trimmed V and J ends, which lost 1 base and 0 bases, there was a span of 12 bases. The germline V gene has CDR1 PRHDT and CDR2 FYEKMQ (reference sequence). CDR3 nucleotide sequence: TGTGCCAGCAGCTTAGAGGTCCCGGGAGCTAACTATGGCTACACCTTC. Its protein is CASSLEVPGANYGYTF. The full variable domain, rest sourced from reference TRBV13 and TRBJ1-2, is AAGVIQSPRHLIKEKRETATLKCYPIPRHDTVYWYQQGPGQDPQFLISFYEKMQSDKGSIPDRFSAQQFSDYHSELNMSSLELGDSALYFCASSLEVPGANYGYTFGSGTRLTVV.

In its sample, this clone was seen once. The chain has TRBV7-3 and TRBJ2-2; tentatively, D is TRBD1 (7 bases). V lost 7 bases, J lost 2 bases, and 29 bases lay in between. The CDR3 covers 20 residues. Germline V gene lookup returns CDR1 SGHTA and CDR2 FQGTGA. In nucleotides, the CDR3 is TGTGCCAGCAAACGTCGGAGTTGCACCGCGGGACAGACTAACACCGGGGAGCTGTTTTTT. It translates to CASKRRSCTAGQTNTGELFF.

This clone is a singleton in its sample. The chain combines TRBV7-8 with TRBJ2-7; 7 nucleotides align to TRBD1. Germline trimming cut 5 bases from V and 3 bases from J; bases unmatched to any gene: 4. CDR1 and CDR2 from the germline V gene are SGHVS and FQNEAQ. The CDR3 contains 13 residues. CDR3 sequence reads: CASSLGTVYEQYF. The CDR3 nucleotides read TGTGCCAGCAGCCTAGGGACAGTCTACGAGCAGTACTTC.

The V gene is TRBV2, the J gene TRBJ1-1; a possible D gene is TRBD1 (5 bases). This CDR3 comprises 13 residues. The germline V gene encodes CDR1 SNHLY and CDR2 FYNNEI. V was trimmed by 4 bases and J by 3 bases, leaving 9 bases between them. CDR3 in DNA: TGTGCCAGCAGTGTCAGGGTGGACACTGAAGCTTTCTTT. Translating it yields CASSVRVDTEAFF. Complete variable domain (other parts from reference TRBV2 and TRBJ1-1): EPEVTQTPSHQVTQMGQEVILRCVPISNHLYFYWYRQILGQKVEFLVSFYNNEISEKSEIFDDQFSVERPDGSNFTLKIRSTKLEDSAMYFCASSVRVDTEAFFGQGTRLTVV.

The CDR3 loop is CASWGAGAYEQYF. The CDR3 nucleotides read TGCGCCTCCTGGGGTGCGGGCGCCTACGAGCAGTACTTC. V is TRBV5-1 and J is TRBJ2-7; the D gene is possibly TRBD2 (5 bases). Germline values: CDR1 SGHRS, CDR2 YFSETQ. The CDR3 is made up of 13 amino acids. V was clipped by 10 bases and J by 2 bases, with 16 bases between them.

This rearrangement joins TRBV10-3 to TRBJ2-7, with TRBD1 identical over 8 bases. The CDR3 loop spans 15 amino acids. V lost 0 bases to trimming and J lost 3 bases; unmatched junction nucleotides: 4. Looked up from germline, CDR1 is ENHRY and CDR2 is SYGVKD. This chain's CDR3 is CAISESGQGLYEQYV. Here the CDR3 DNA reads TGTGCCATCAGTGAGTCCGGACAGGGACTCTACGAGCAGTACGTC.

The genes are TRBV6-1 and TRBJ2-7, with D unclear. The CDR3 extends over 12 amino acids. V lost 7 bases to trimming and J lost 3 bases, with 10 bases between them. Germline values: CDR1 MNHNS, CDR2 SASEGT. The CDR3 protein is CASTLDGYEQYF. CDR3 in DNA: TGTGCCAGCACCCTAGACGGCTACGAGCAGTACTTC.

This chain connects TRBV7-3 to TRBJ2-3; TRBD1 agrees at 10 bases. CDR3 size: 15 residues. Per germline, CDR1 SGHTA and CDR2 FQGTGA. With V trimmed by 5 bases and J by 1 base, 3 bases remained unmatched. The CDR3 nucleotides are TGTGCCAGCAGCCCGACAGGGGGCCGCACAGATACGCAGTATTTT. It translates to CASSPTGGRTDTQYF.

The gene calls are TRBV4-1 and TRBJ2-7; D not resolved. Trimming cost V 0 bases and J 2 bases, with 14 bases left between them. There are 16 residues in the CDR3. Looked up from germline, CDR1 is MGHRA and CDR2 is YSYEKL. The CDR3, as DNA: TGCGCCAGCAGCCAAGATTTGGTACCCGATCCCTACGAGCAGTACGTC. Translation gives CASSQDLVPDPYEQYV.

The genes are TRBV29-1 and TRBJ2-7, with 7 bases matching TRBD1. The germline V gene encodes CDR1 SQVTM and CDR2 ANQGSEA. This CDR3 comprises 11 residues. The V and J ends lost 4 bases and 4 bases, in that order; junction bases with no gene match: 1. CDR3 sequence reads: CSVVRGYEQYF. CDR3 in DNA: TGCAGCGTTGTCAGGGGGTACGAGCAGTACTTC.

V gene TRBV18 combines with J gene TRBJ2-7; TRBD1 is a possible D gene (6 bases). The CDR3 sequence is 13 residues long. CDR1 is KGHSH and CDR2 is LQKENI in the germline V gene. The V gene lost 3 bases and the J gene lost 6 bases, with 12 bases spanning the gap. The CDR3 loop reads CASSPQGGSEQYF. For the CDR3, the DNA is TGTGCCAGCTCACCTCAAGGGGGAAGCGAGCAGTACTTC.

The chain is built from TRBV28 and TRBJ1-4, with 8 positions matching TRBD1. The length of the CDR3 is 14 residues. Germline assignment: CDR1 MDHEN and CDR2 SYDVKM. Germline trimming cut 6 bases from V and 10 bases from J; bases unmatched to any gene: 10. The CDR3 DNA follows: TGTGCCAGCAGGGGGACAGGCGGCCCCGTAAAACTGTTTTTT. Residues: CASRGTGGPVKLFF.

The J gene is TRBJ2-3, the V gene TRBV18, with D unresolved. Trimming stripped 3 bases from V and 0 bases from J, with 7 bases between. This CDR3 has 14 amino acids. Germline assignment: CDR1 KGHSH and CDR2 LQKENI. The CDR3 coding sequence is TGTGCCAGCTCACCGCGTGGGAGCACAGATACGCAGTATTTT. It encodes CASSPRGSTDTQYF.

This clone showed up just once. The rearrangement links TRBV15 to TRBJ2-5, with TRBD2 matching over 12 bases. The CDR3 is made up of 16 amino acids. Per germline, CDR1 LNHNV and CDR2 YYDKDF (reference sequence). Trimming took 1 base from V and 5 from J; bases not matched to a gene: 5. The CDR3 here is CATSRVLAGGEETQYF. DNA of the CDR3: TGTGCCACCAGCAGAGTTCTAGCGGGAGGGGAGGAGACCCAGTACTTC.

V gene TRBV10-2 combines with J gene TRBJ2-1; D is ambiguous. The germline V and J ends were trimmed by 6 bases and 6 bases, with 6 bases remaining between them. The CDR3 totals 11 residues. Germline-derived CDR1 and CDR2 are WSHSY and SAAADI. The DNA of the CDR3 is TGCGCCAGCAGACACAGCAATGAGCAGTTCTTC. Its protein product is CASRHSNEQFF.